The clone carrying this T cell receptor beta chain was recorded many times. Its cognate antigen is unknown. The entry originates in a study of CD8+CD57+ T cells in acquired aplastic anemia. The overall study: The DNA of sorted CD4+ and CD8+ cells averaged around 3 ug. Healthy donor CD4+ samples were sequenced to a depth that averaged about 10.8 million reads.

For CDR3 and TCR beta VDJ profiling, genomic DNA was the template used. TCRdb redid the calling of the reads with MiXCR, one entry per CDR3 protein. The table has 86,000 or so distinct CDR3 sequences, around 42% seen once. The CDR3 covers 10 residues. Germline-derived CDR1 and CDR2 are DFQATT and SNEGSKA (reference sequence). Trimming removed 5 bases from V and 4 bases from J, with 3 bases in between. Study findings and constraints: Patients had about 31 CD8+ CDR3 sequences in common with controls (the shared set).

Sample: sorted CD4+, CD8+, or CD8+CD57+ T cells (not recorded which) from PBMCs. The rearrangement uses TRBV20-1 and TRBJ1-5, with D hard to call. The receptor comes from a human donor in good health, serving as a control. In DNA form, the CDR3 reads TGCAGTGCTGAAAATCAGCCCCAGCATTTT. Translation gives CSAENQPQHF.